The 25 T cell receptor beta chains below come from one sample, sequenced in a study of blood T cell repertoires in COVID-19. The method was immunoSEQ multiplex PCR; TCRdb's version includes in-frame clones alone and lacks a portion of them. The top ten hold more than 1% of the sample, which has around 250,000 clones, about 89% seen once. The sample was PBMCs or T cells enriched from blood (not recorded which). The receptors stem from a human donor in a cohort exposed to, infected with or recovered from COVID-19 (not recorded which). The donor label of this sample is uncertain.

CDR3 coding DNA: TGTGCCAGCAGTGAATTTGGCAGGGAAGGAGGGTATGGCTACACCTTC. This encodes CASSEFGREGGYGYTF. The rearrangement joins TRBV25-1 to TRBJ1-2; D perhaps matches TRBD1 (5 bases). The CDR3 runs to 16 residues. Germline values: CDR1 MGHDK, CDR2 SYGVNS. V dropped 1 base and J dropped 5 bases, with 17 bases sitting between them.

The V call is TRBV13, the J call TRBJ2-5; 14 nucleotides align to TRBD2. CDR3 length equals 16 residues. Losses at the gene ends were 4 bases for V and 4 bases for J; bases not matched to a gene: 5. CDR1 PRHDT and CDR2 FYEKMQ come from the germline V gene (reference sequence). As DNA, the CDR3 is TGTGCCAGCAGCTCCGGACTAGCGGGGGGCCGAGAGACCCAGTACTTC. Translating gives CASSSGLAGGRETQYF.

This clone was found once. The rearrangement joins TRBV19 to TRBJ1-1; D is undetermined. The germline gives CDR1 LNHDA, CDR2 SQIVND (reference sequence). V was shortened by 7 bases and J by 6 bases, with 15 bases between the two germline ends. CDR3 length equals 13 residues. CDR3 sequence: CASNIRNSPEAFF. As DNA, the CDR3 is TGTGCCAGTAACATAAGGAACAGCCCTGAAGCTTTCTTT.

V usage is TRBV10-2 and J usage is TRBJ2-1; 9 bases agree with TRBD2. Germline CDR1 and CDR2: WSHSY and SAAADI. The CDR3 covers 12 residues. J was trimmed by 6 bases and V by 6 bases; bases with no gene match: 0. The CDR3 here is CASRTSGNEQFF. CDR3 DNA: TGCGCCAGCAGGACTAGCGGCAATGAGCAGTTCTTC.

The CDR3 nucleotides are TGTGCCAGCAGCACCGGGAGCTCTGGAAACACCATATATTTT. Translated: CASSTGSSGNTIYF. The chain couples TRBV7-2 to TRBJ1-3, with no clear D. Deletions cut 5 bases from V and 0 bases from J, with 8 bases between. The CDR3 has 14 amino acids. Germline loops: CDR1 SGHTA, CDR2 FQGNSA.

The CDR3 reads CATSSGDGYTF. The CDR3 DNA follows: TGTGCCACCAGTTCAGGGGACGGCTACACCTTC. V and J are TRBV24-1 and TRBJ1-2; tentatively, D is TRBD1 (6 bases). Germline CDR1 KGHDR, CDR2 SFDVKD. V lost 6 bases to trimming and J lost 8 bases, with 9 bases between them. There are 11 residues in the CDR3.

The CDR3 region has the DNA TGTGCCAGCAGCCCCCGGGACAGGGGGAGCTACGAGCAGTACTTC. Amino acids: CASSPRDRGSYEQYF. The chain carries TRBV7-2 and TRBJ2-7; 11 nucleotides line up with TRBD1. The CDR3 has 15 residues. J gave up 3 bases and V 5 bases, and 6 bases lay outside the gene matches. CDR1 and CDR2 from the germline V gene are SGHTA and FQGNSA.

The chain employs TRBV5-1 and TRBJ2-1, with 11 bases matching TRBD2. J lost 3 bases, V lost 1 base, and 0 bases had no gene match. This CDR3 contains 15 residues. Per the germline V gene, CDR1 is SGHRS and CDR2 is YFSETQ. Here the CDR3 DNA reads TGCGCCAGCAGCTTGACTAGCGGGGGCTACAATGAGCAGTTCTTC. Protein: CASSLTSGGYNEQFF.

Note on this clone: The same CDR3 can be traced to other DNA sequences in this sample. V usage is TRBV27 and J usage is TRBJ1-5; D is unresolved. Germline CDR1 MNHEY, CDR2 SMNVEV (reference sequence). V lost 4 bases and J 1 base, leaving 8 bases between the germline ends. This CDR3 contains 14 residues. CDR3 DNA: TGTGCCAGCAGTTCTGGGAGAAGCAATCAGCCCCAGCATTTT. Translation: CASSSGRSNQPQHF.

This chain uses TRBV2 with TRBJ2-7, with D tentatively TRBD2 (5 bases). The CDR3 is 17 residues long. From germline, CDR1 is SNHLY and CDR2 FYNNEI. Trimming left V 5 bases short and J 0 bases short, with 20 bases between. As DNA, the CDR3 is TGTGCCAGCAGTACATCAAGGTGGGGAGAGGGCTCCTACGAGCAGTACTTC. Residues: CASSTSRWGEGSYEQYF.

The rearrangement links TRBV7-9 to TRBJ1-1; a weak D match, TRBD1 (6 bases). This CDR3 region has 13 residues. The germline V gene encodes CDR1 SEHNR and CDR2 FQNEAQ (reference sequence). Trimming removed 8 bases at V and 6 bases at J, with 16 bases between. CDR3 residues: CASYRVSTAEAFF. As DNA, the CDR3 is TGTGCCAGCTACAGGGTATCAACAGCTGAAGCTTTCTTT.

This clone was observed a handful of times. This chain links TRBV6-5 with TRBJ1-5; D uncertain. The CDR3 covers 14 residues. V lost 9 bases to trimming and J lost 2 bases, with 14 bases between them. Germline V CDR1 and CDR2: MNHEY, SVGAGI. In DNA, the CDR3 is TGTGCCAGTTCGACTGAGGTCGGCAATCAGCCCCAGCATTTT. This sequence encodes CASSTEVGNQPQHF.

The V call is TRBV2, the J call TRBJ1-2; D is uncertain. The CDR3 is 16 residues long. Trimming left V 0 bases short and J 8 bases short, with 19 bases between. Germline V lookup: CDR1 SNHLY, CDR2 FYNNEI. CDR3 sequence (DNA): TGTGCCAGCAGTGAAGCGCTTCTGGCCCCTTCGTACGGCTACACCTTC. Residues: CASSEALLAPSYGYTF.

The chain joins TRBV27 to TRBJ1-2, with D possibly being TRBD1 (5 bases). Germline V gene lookup returns CDR1 MNHEY and CDR2 SMNVEV (reference sequence). The length of the CDR3 is 15 residues. Trimming cost V 5 bases and J 8 bases, with 21 bases left between them. The CDR3 sequence: CASSPIGTAAEGYTF. CDR3 nucleotides: TGTGCCAGCAGTCCGATCGGGACTGCGGCTGAGGGCTACACCTTC.

V usage is TRBV4-2 and J usage is TRBJ2-2; D is unclear. Per the germline V gene, CDR1 is LGHNA and CDR2 is YNFKEQ. Trimming pared 3 bases from V and 6 bases from J, leaving 8 bases between. The CDR3 loop spans 13 amino acids. The CDR3 nucleotides are TGTGCCAGCAGCCAGCAGGTTTCCGGGGAGCTGTTTTTT. It encodes CASSQQVSGELFF.

The chain uses TRBV6-1 and TRBJ1-2; TRBD1 is a possible D gene (5 bases). With 0 bases removed from V and 3 bases from J, the gap between germline ends came to 23 bases. Germline CDR1 MNHNS, CDR2 SASEGT. This CDR3 spans 19 amino acids. The CDR3 protein is CASSEALQRRRGGYYGYTF. CDR3 DNA: TGTGCCAGCAGTGAAGCGCTTCAGAGGCGCCGCGGGGGATACTATGGCTACACCTTC.

This chain links TRBV4-2 with TRBJ2-1; D possibly corresponds to TRBD2 (7 bases). Trimming took off 11 bases at V and 0 bases at J, with 20 bases between the two ends. Germline V gives CDR1 LGHNA, CDR2 YNFKEQ. This CDR3 has 16 residues. The CDR3 sequence is CADASLGGPSYNEQFF. The CDR3 bases are TGTGCCGACGCGTCTCTCGGGGGGCCCTCCTACAATGAGCAGTTCTTC.

The rearrangement joins TRBV2 to TRBJ2-7; tentative D call: TRBD2 (5 bases). Trimming removed 7 bases at V and 2 bases at J, with 12 bases between. Germline CDR1 is SNHLY and CDR2 is FYNNEI. The CDR3 loop spans 13 amino acids. Here the CDR3 DNA reads TGTGCCAGCACTGGACTGGGGACCTACGAGCAGTACTTC. Protein: CASTGLGTYEQYF.

V is TRBV10-3 and J is TRBJ2-1, with TRBD2 identical over 11 bases. This CDR3 has 16 residues. Trimming removed 1 base from V and 5 bases from J; junction bases left unmatched: 4. Germline CDR1 reads ENHRY; CDR2 reads SYGVKD. The CDR3 here is CAISELASGGNNEQFF. DNA of the CDR3: TGTGCCATCAGTGAGTTGGCTAGCGGGGGGAACAATGAGCAGTTCTTC.

This chain uses TRBV19 with TRBJ2-1; TRBD2 agrees at 9 bases. The CDR3 length is 16 residues. From germline, CDR1 is LNHDA and CDR2 SQIVND (reference sequence). Trimming removed 3 bases from V and 0 bases from J; junction bases left unmatched: 3. The CDR3 reads CASSMDSGGSYNEQFF. The CDR3 coding sequence is TGTGCCAGTAGTATGGATAGCGGGGGCTCCTACAATGAGCAGTTCTTC.

This clone turned up a few times. For the CDR3, the DNA is TGCGCCAGCAGCTTGGCCGACAGGGCCAGCAATCAGCCCCAGCATTTT. Its translation is CASSLADRASNQPQHF. The rearrangement links TRBV5-1 to TRBJ1-5; 7 nucleotides agree with TRBD1. CDR1 SGHRS and CDR2 YFSETQ come from the germline V gene. Trimming at V came to 0 bases and at J to 1 base, leaving 4 bases not matched to a gene. The CDR3 runs to 16 residues.

DNA for the CDR3: TGTGCCAGCAGCCTCGGGGGGGCGTCTGACTATGGCTACACCTTC. Its protein product is CASSLGGASDYGYTF. The V call is TRBV6-5, the J call TRBJ1-2, with D possibly being TRBD1 (6 bases). V lost 6 bases, J lost 3 bases, and 17 bases lay in between. The germline gives CDR1 MNHEY, CDR2 SVGAGI. The CDR3 sequence is 15 residues long.

This sequence joins TRBV27 and TRBJ1-5; D perhaps matches TRBD1 (5 bases). Germline lookup yields CDR1 MNHEY and CDR2 SMNVEV (reference sequence). This CDR3 is built from 13 residues. CDR3 region: CGTRAGFNQPQHF. DNA of the CDR3: TGTGGCACCCGGGCAGGGTTCAATCAGCCCCAGCATTTT.

V and J are TRBV7-9 and TRBJ2-1; D is possibly TRBD2 (5 bases). The CDR3 consists of 16 residues. The ends were cut back, 3 bases at V and 6 bases at J, with 18 bases in the middle. Germline V CDR1 and CDR2: SEHNR, FQNEAQ (reference sequence). CDR3 residues: CASSFGSAGRRNEQFF. CDR3 coding DNA: TGTGCCAGCAGCTTTGGATCGGCGGGCCGCCGCAATGAGCAGTTCTTC.

The rearrangement joins TRBV19 to TRBJ1-5; TRBD1 agrees at 7 bases. CDR1 and CDR2 (germline): LNHDA, SQIVND (reference sequence). J gave up 4 bases and V 5 bases, and 5 bases lay outside the gene matches. The CDR3 extends over 14 amino acids. The CDR3 is CASSFGTVNQPQHF. CDR3 bases: TGTGCCAGTAGTTTCGGGACAGTAAATCAGCCCCAGCATTTT.